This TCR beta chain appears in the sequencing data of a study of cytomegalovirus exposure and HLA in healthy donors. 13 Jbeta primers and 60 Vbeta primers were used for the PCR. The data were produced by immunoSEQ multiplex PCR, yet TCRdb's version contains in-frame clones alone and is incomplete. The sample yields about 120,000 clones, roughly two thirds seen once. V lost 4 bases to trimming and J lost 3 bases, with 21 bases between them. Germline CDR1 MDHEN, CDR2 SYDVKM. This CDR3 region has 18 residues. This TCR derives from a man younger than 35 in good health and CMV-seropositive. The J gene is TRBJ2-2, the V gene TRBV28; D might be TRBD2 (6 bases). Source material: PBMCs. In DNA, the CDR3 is TGTGCCAGCAGTTCCCCCGAGCAAGCGGGTTTCTACACCGGGGAGCTGTTTTTT. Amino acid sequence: CASSSPEQAGFYTGELFF.